The 17 T cell receptor beta chains in this list originate from one sample, sequenced in a study of CD8+ T cells in alopecia areata. A sort of pooled cutaneous lymph node cells used CD4, CD8alpha, NKG2D, NKG2ACE and other stains. Sequencing used cDNA as its template, made by extracting RNA and reverse transcribing it. Produced via immunoSEQ multiplex PCR; TCRdb's table is partial and in-frame only. This set yields around 290,000 clones and no singletons; the top ten hold more than 1%. Sequencing was performed on CD4+ T cells sorted from a lymph node. These receptors came from a C3H/HeJ mouse with alopecia areata. The strain's MHC type: H2-k.

This clone was seen only a few times. Mouse gene names apply. The read halts 4 residues ahead of the CDR3 end, with the missing end drawn from the germline J gene. The same CDR3 arises from other DNA sequences in this sample as well. The chain employs TRBV1 and TRBJ2-3; 9 positions match TRBD2. Germline trimming cut 4 bases from V and 0 bases from J; bases unmatched to any gene: 5. Germline CDR1 NSQYPW, CDR2 LRSPGD (reference sequence). The CDR3 is made up of 16 amino acids. This CDR3 reads CTCSGPGLGSAETLYF. The DNA read from the CDR3 is TGCACCTGCAGTGGGCCGGGACTGGGTAGTGCAGAA.

This clone was detected a few times. Genes and germline are mouse. The read ends 4 residues early relative to the CDR3; the germline J gene fills the gap. The V and J genes are TRBV17 and TRBJ2-1; possible D gene TRBD1, 6 bases. The CDR3 length is 13 residues. Germline lookup yields CDR1 MNHDT and CDR2 YYDKIL. The V end was cut by 7 bases, the J end by 5 bases, with 12 bases between. The sequenced part of the CDR3 DNA is TGTGCTAGCAAAATCAGGGGAGATGCT. It is translated as CASKIRGDA. The entire CDR3 is CASKIRGDAEQFF.

Notes on this clone: The listed genes are named as in mouse. Read data end 4 residues before the CDR3 end; the end is taken from the germline J gene. The chain joins TRBV5 to TRBJ2-2; 8 bases line up with TRBD1. V lost 0 bases to trimming and J lost 2 bases; unmatched junction nucleotides: 8. Germline CDR1 reads LGHNA; CDR2 reads YNLKQL (reference sequence). CDR3 size: 18 residues. The part of the CDR3 DNA that was read is TGTGCCAGCAGCCAAGATCCCCTGACAGGGGTTAACACCGGG. Translated: CASSQDPLTGVNTG. The entire CDR3 protein is CASSQDPLTGVNTGQLYF.

Notes on this clone: These gene names are mouse names. The read comes to an end 4 residues before the CDR3 does, leaving the germline J gene to fill in the end. V is TRBV1 and J is TRBJ2-7; unclear D gene. Between the trimmed V and J ends, which lost 4 bases and 2 bases, there was a span of 12 bases. CDR1 and CDR2 (germline): NSQYPW, LRSPGD (reference sequence). The CDR3 consists of 14 residues. CDR3 bases read: TGCACCTGCAGTGGCCTCAGAAAAACCTAT. It specifies CTCSGLRKTY. The CDR3 as a whole reads CTCSGLRKTYEQYF.

For this clone: The genes are named according to mouse. The read halts 4 residues ahead of the CDR3 end, with the missing end drawn from the germline J gene. This chain joins TRBV13-1 and TRBJ1-2; TRBD1 matches at 9 bases. CDR3 length: 13 amino acids. The germline CDR1 and CDR2 sequences are NSHNY and SYGAGN. The CDR3 loop reads CASSRQGVADYTF. The sequenced CDR3 bases are TGTGCCAGCAGTCGACAGGGGGTTGCC.

This clone came up a few times. Mouse names are used for the genes. The read halts 4 residues ahead of the CDR3 end, with the missing end drawn from the germline J gene. The V gene is TRBV17, the J gene TRBJ2-4; 8 bases match TRBD1. This CDR3 region has 12 residues. The germline gives CDR1 MNHDT, CDR2 YYDKIL. This chain's CDR3 is CASGGQENTLYF. The covered CDR3 bases are TGTGCTAGCGGGGGACAGGAGAAC.

Worth noting for this clone: Here the gene names and germline are mouse. The read falls 4 residues short of the CDR3 end, and the missing part is taken from the germline J gene. This chain joins TRBV31 and TRBJ2-2, with a possible D match to TRBD2 (7 bases). Per the germline V gene, CDR1 is GKSSPN and CDR2 is SITVG. V was pared by 0 bases and J by 6 bases, with 14 bases between. CDR3 length: 15 residues. The CDR3 DNA, read in part, is TGTGCCTGGAGTCTAGTTGGGGGGCAGGCCGGG. This translates into CAWSLVGGQAG. Given in full, the CDR3 is CAWSLVGGQAGQLYF.

This clone showed up just a few times. Here the gene names and germline are mouse. The read is 4 residues too short to cover the CDR3 end, so that end is filled in from the germline J gene. V is TRBV13-2 and J is TRBJ1-1; 12 positions match TRBD1. This CDR3 spans 16 amino acids. The V gene's germline CDR1 is NNHNN and CDR2 SYGAGS (reference sequence). J gave up 3 bases and V 0 bases, and 3 bases lay outside the gene matches. CDR3 DNA, as far as it was read: TGTGCCAGCGGTGATGCAGGGACAGGGGGCGACACA. Its protein product is CASGDAGTGGDT. The CDR3 in its entirety is CASGDAGTGGDTEVFF.

This clone was observed a few times. The genes and germline here are from mouse. The sequenced fragment ends 4 residues before the CDR3 boundary, so the rest is inferred from the germline J gene. The chain joins TRBV31 to TRBJ2-1, with 8 positions matching TRBD2. CDR3 size: 12 residues. Germline lookup yields CDR1 GKSSPN and CDR2 SITVG. Trimming cost V 6 bases and J 3 bases; bases outside gene matches: 1. The CDR3 DNA, read in part, is TGTGCCTGTTGGGGGGGCTATGCT. Translation: CACWGGYA. The CDR3 as a whole reads CACWGGYAEQFF.

Notes on this clone: The gene names given are mouse names. The read halts 4 residues ahead of the CDR3 end, with the missing end drawn from the germline J gene. The V gene is TRBV13-3, the J gene TRBJ2-1; 7 bases match TRBD1. The CDR3 has 14 residues. CDR1 is NNHDY, CDR2 SYVADS, per germline. The J segment lost 3 bases and the V segment lost 6 bases, leaving 6 bases of the junction unmatched. The CDR3 region is CASNPRDSYAEQFF. The CDR3 bases that were read are TGTGCCAGCAATCCCCGGGACAGCTATGCT.

This clone was observed a handful of times. Gene names are mouse gene names. The read falls 4 residues short of the CDR3 end, and the missing part is taken from the germline J gene. The chain has TRBV13-1 and TRBJ2-5, with D unclear. CDR1 is NSHNY and CDR2 is SYGAGN in the germline V gene. The CDR3 consists of 13 residues. Between the trimmed V and J ends, which lost 2 bases and 3 bases, there was a span of 7 bases. The DNA read from the CDR3 is TGTGCCAGCAGTGAACAGCATCAAGAC. Its translation is CASSEQHQD. The full CDR3 protein reads CASSEQHQDTQYF.

As to this clone: Germline and genes: mouse. The DNA ends 4 residues before the CDR3 does, and the rest of the CDR3 is filled in from the germline J gene. V is TRBV1 and J is TRBJ2-7; 9 nucleotides agree with TRBD1. This CDR3 is 15 amino acids long. V was clipped by 3 bases and J by 2 bases; unmatched bases: 5. Germline V lookup: CDR1 NSQYPW, CDR2 LRSPGD (reference sequence). Partial CDR3 DNA: TGCACCTGCAGTGCGCAGGGACAGGGACCCTAT. Amino acids: CTCSAQGQGPY. The entire CDR3 sequence reads CTCSAQGQGPYEQYF.

About this clone: Gene names and germline match the mouse. The read comes to an end 4 residues before the CDR3 does, leaving the germline J gene to fill in the end. The same CDR3 arises from other DNA sequences in this sample as well. This rearrangement joins TRBV13-1 to TRBJ2-2; 8 nucleotides match TRBD2. CDR3 length: 16 amino acids. V shed 3 bases, J shed 0 bases, and the junction held 4 bases outside the gene matches. Germline V gene lookup returns CDR1 NSHNY and CDR2 SYGAGN. CDR3: CASSGLGGTNTGQLYF. The DNA read from the CDR3 is TGTGCCAGCAGTGGGCTGGGGGGAACAAACACCGGG.

This clone was counted only a few times. Here the gene names and germline are mouse. Coverage ceases 4 residues before the CDR3 finishes, and the germline J gene fills in the end. V gene TRBV13-2 combines with J gene TRBJ2-7; no clear D. The germline gives CDR1 NNHNN, CDR2 SYGAGS (reference sequence). Trimming shortened V by 1 base and J by 0 bases, and 8 bases separated the two germline ends. The CDR3 loop spans 14 amino acids. Incomplete CDR3 DNA: TGTGCCAGCGGTGATCGGCTGGACTCCTAT. Its protein product is CASGDRLDSY. The CDR3 as a whole reads CASGDRLDSYEQYF.

About this clone: A much bigger clone sits one base away, suggesting this may be a read error. Gene names and germline match the mouse. The read falls 4 residues short of the CDR3 end, and the missing part is taken from the germline J gene. V is TRBV5 and J is TRBJ1-2; weak D call: TRBD1 (6 bases). V was pared by 4 bases and J by 0 bases, with 9 bases between. Germline CDR1 reads LGHNA; CDR2 reads YNLKQL (reference sequence). The CDR3 has 14 amino acids. The CDR3 loop is CASSPGTPNSDYTF. CDR3 DNA, as far as it was read: TGTGCCAGCAGCCCCGGGACACCAAACTCC.

This clone was counted a few times. Germline and genes here are mouse. The CDR3 is cut off 4 residues early in the read; its end comes from the germline J gene. The rearrangement joins TRBV13-3 to TRBJ2-4, with TRBD2 matching 8 bases. The V segment lost 2 bases and the J segment 3 bases; nucleotides outside the gene matches: 5. From germline, CDR1 is NNHDY and CDR2 SYVADS. There are 15 residues in the CDR3. CDR3 DNA (partial): TGTGCCAGCAGTGAGCCCCGACTGGGGCAAAAC. Amino acid sequence: CASSEPRLGQN. The CDR3 as a whole reads CASSEPRLGQNTLYF.

The table lists this clone with a few counts. Mouse gene names and germline throughout. With the read ending 4 residues before the CDR3 end, the germline J gene is used to fill in that end. V is TRBV19 and J is TRBJ2-5; D possibly corresponds to TRBD1 (6 bases). There are 14 residues in the CDR3. V lost 4 bases and J 0 bases, leaving 9 bases between the germline ends. Per germline, CDR1 FNHDT and CDR2 SITEND (reference sequence). The chain's CDR3 is CASSRQVNQDTQYF. CDR3 DNA (partial): TGTGCCAGCAGTCGACAGGTTAACCAAGAC.